This TCR beta chain was sequenced for a study of cytomegalovirus exposure and HLA in healthy donors. There are 14 residues in the CDR3. CDR1 SGHTA and CDR2 FQGTGA come from the germline V gene. The trim removed 2 bases at V and 7 bases at J, leaving 3 bases unmatched. The PCR was carried out with 60 Vbeta primers and 13 Jbeta primers. Produced via immunoSEQ multiplex PCR; TCRdb's table is partial and in-frame only. This sample has 150,000 to 200,000 clones; roughly 80% occur once, and the top ten carry about 4.9%. This clone was found a few times. The sequenced sample consisted of PBMCs. The V gene is TRBV7-3, the J gene TRBJ1-2; 11 bases align to TRBD1. The TCR originated in a male donor in good health and CMV-seronegative. The CDR3 DNA reads TGTGCCAGCAGCTTAGGACAGGGGGCTGGTGGCTACACCTTC. Translated, it gives CASSLGQGAGGYTF.